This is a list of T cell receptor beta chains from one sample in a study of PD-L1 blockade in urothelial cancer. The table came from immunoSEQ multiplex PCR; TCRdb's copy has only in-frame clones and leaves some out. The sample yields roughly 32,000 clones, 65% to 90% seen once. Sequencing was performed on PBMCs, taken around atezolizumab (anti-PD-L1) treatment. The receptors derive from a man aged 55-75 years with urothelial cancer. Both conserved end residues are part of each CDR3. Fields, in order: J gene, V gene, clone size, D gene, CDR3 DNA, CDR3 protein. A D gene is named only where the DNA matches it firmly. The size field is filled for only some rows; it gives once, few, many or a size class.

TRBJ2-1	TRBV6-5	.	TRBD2	TGTGCCAGCAGGTACAGCGGGAGGGCCCTCTACAATGAGCAGTTCTTC	CASRYSGRALYNEQFF
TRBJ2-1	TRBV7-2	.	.	TGTGCCAGCAGCCCCGGGGGATGGATAAATGAGCAGTTCTTC	CASSPGGWINEQFF
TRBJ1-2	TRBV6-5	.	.	TGTGCCAGCAGTTACTCCGGGAGGGATGGCTACACCTTC	CASSYSGRDGYTF
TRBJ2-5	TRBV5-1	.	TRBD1	TGCGCCAGCAGCTTACAGGGGCCAGAGACCCAGTACTTC	CASSLQGPETQYF
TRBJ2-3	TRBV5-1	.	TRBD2	TGCGCCAGCAGCCCCGAGACTAGCGGGGCCCTCATAGATACGCAGTATTTT	CASSPETSGALIDTQYF
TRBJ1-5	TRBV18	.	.	TGTGCCAGCTCACCCCAGGGAAAGGGGCCCCAGCATTTT	CASSPQGKGPQHF
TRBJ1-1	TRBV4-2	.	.	TGTGCCAGCAGCCAAGAACTAAGCGCAGGGTTAGGCACTGAAGCTTTCTTT	CASSQELSAGLGTEAFF
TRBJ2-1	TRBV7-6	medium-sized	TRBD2	TGTGCCAGCAGCTGGGGGCTGCGGGAGGAGGATGAGCAGTTCTTC	CASSWGLREEDEQFF
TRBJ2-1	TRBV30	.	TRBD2	TGTGCCTGGAAATGGGGGGGAGGGAACAATGAGCAGTTCTTC	CAWKWGGGNNEQFF
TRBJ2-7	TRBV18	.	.	TGTGCCAGCTCACCACTTCGAGGGAGCCCCGAGCAGTACTTC	CASSPLRGSPEQYF
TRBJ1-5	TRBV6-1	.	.	TGTGCCAGCAGTGATAACAGAAAACTCAATCAGCCCCAGCATTTT	CASSDNRKLNQPQHF
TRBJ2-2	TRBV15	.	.	TGTGCCACCAGCAGAGCCCGGGAGAACACCGGGGAGCTGTTTTTT	CATSRARENTGELFF
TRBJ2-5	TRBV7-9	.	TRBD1	TGTGCCAGCAGCTACCGACAGGGGAGAGAGACCCAGTACTTC	CASSYRQGRETQYF
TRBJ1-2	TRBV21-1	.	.	TGTGCCAGCAGCCCCCAGAGGAACTATGGCTACACCTTC	CASSPQRNYGYTF
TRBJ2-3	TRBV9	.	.	TGTGCCAGCAGCGTAGCGAGCACAGATACGCAGTATTTT	CASSVASTDTQYF
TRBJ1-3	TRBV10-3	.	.	TGTGCCATCAGTGGAGGGAATGGAAACACCATATATTTT	CAISGGNGNTIYF
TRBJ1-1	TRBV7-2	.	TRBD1	TGTGCCAGCAGCTTTGGGACAGGCGTATTGAACACTGAAGCTTTCTTT	CASSFGTGVLNTEAFF
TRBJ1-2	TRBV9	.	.	TGTGCCAGCAGCGGCGCCGGGGGACTACCGGATGGCTACACCTTC	CASSGAGGLPDGYTF
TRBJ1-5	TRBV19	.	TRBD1	TGTGCCAGTACCACTAGAGCCAGGGACAGAAGTCAGCCCCAGCATTTT	CASTTRARDRSQPQHF
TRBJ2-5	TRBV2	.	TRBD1	TGTGCCAGCAGTTGGTCTGGACAGGGGATGTGGGAGACCCAGTACTTC	CASSWSGQGMWETQYF
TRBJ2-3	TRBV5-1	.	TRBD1	TGCGCCAGCAGCCCAGGACAGGGAACAGATACGCAGTATTTT	CASSPGQGTDTQYF
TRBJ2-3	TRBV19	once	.	TGTGCCAGTAGTCGGGAGAACGGAGTCACAGATACGCAGTATTTT	CASSRENGVTDTQYF
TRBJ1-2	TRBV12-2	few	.	TGTGCAAGTCGCTTAGCGGGTTCCCCAGGGATCTATGGCTACACCTTC	CASRLAGSPGIYGYTF
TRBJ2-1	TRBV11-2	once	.	TGTGCCAGCACCGTACGATATTACCCGGGAACGCGGGATGAGCAGTTCTTC	CASTVRYYPGTRDEQFF
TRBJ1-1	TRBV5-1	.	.	TGCGCCAGCAGTACAGGGTCCCGCGTGAACACTGAAGCTTTCTTT	CASSTGSRVNTEAFF